Listed here is a single T cell receptor (beta chain). Its specificity is unknown. This entry belongs to a study of T cell responses to AZD1222 COVID-19 vaccine. Study context: Analyses pooled second doses at about 4 or about 12 weeks.

Germline lookup yields CDR1 LGHNA and CDR2 YNFKEQ. The CDR3 extends over 15 amino acids. Trimming removed 0 bases at V and 6 bases at J, with 12 bases between. Study-level results: Clonal diversity was possibly underestimated, and white British individuals and females predominated among donors. Regions 160-218 and 743-854 held dominance among vaccine-associated CD4 TCRs, which spanned spike. Rises in breadth and depth of Spike-specific TCRs came after two AZD1222 doses.

TCRdb's table, derived via immunoSEQ multiplex PCR, lists solely in-frame clones and lacks some. Counted here are 150,000 to 180,000 clones, roughly nine tenths occurring once; the ten biggest clones make up approximately 20%. The V and J genes are TRBV4-2 and TRBJ1-3; D may be TRBD1 (5 bases). The specimen comprised peripheral blood, sampled on day 0 of AZD1222 vaccination. This sequence was found in an adult in good health. CDR3 sequence: CASSQEGVTENTIYF. The CDR3 DNA reads as TGTGCCAGCAGCCAAGAAGGGGTAACTGAAAACACCATATATTTT.